This TCR beta chain came from a study of technical replicates of blood from several donors. This CDR3 is 13 amino acids long. V was pared by 5 bases and J by 5 bases, with 13 bases between. Germline CDR1 MGHRA, CDR2 YSYEKL. Data came from immunoSEQ multiplex PCR; TCRdb stores just in-frame clones and leaves some out. The sample comprises 10,000 to 13,000 clones, 94% of which are singletons, and approximately 6.6% rests with the top ten. The chain recombines TRBV4-1 with TRBJ2-7; a weak D match, TRBD1 (5 bases). The sequence was obtained from a human donor in good health. Sequenced: PBMCs. CDR3 protein: CASSAHRNHEQYF. The CDR3 bases are TGCGCCAGCAGCGCGCACAGGAACCACGAGCAGTACTTC.